Below, 17 T cell receptor beta chains from the same sample are listed, as sequenced in a study of T cell repertoires in cytomegalovirus infection. MiXCR, applied by TCRdb to the reads, yields one record per CDR3 protein. This sample has around 240,000 distinct CDR3 sequences, with approximately 22% found just once. The sequenced sample consisted of CD8+ T cells from PBMCs. Receptors originate from a human donor in good health (CMV status not recorded). Some clones in this sample may be carry-over from other donors' samples.

The J gene is TRBJ2-2, the V gene TRBV24-1; weak D call: TRBD2 (5 bases). CDR1 KGHDR and CDR2 SFDVKD come from the germline V gene. V was clipped by 1 base and J by 6 bases, with 14 bases between them. The CDR3 totals 16 residues. CDR3 sequence reads: CATSDFGGEVPGELFF. CDR3 DNA sequence: TGTGCCACCAGTGATTTTGGAGGAGAGGTGCCCGGGGAGCTGTTTTTT.

This clonotype came up many times. The chain combines TRBV6-2 or TRBV6-3 with TRBJ1-1; 7 bases agree with TRBD1. CDR1 is MNHEY, CDR2 SVGEGT, per germline. Germline trimming cut 5 bases from V and 4 bases from J; bases unmatched to any gene: 10. The CDR3 totals 15 residues. CDR3 nucleotides: TGTGCCAGCAGTCTTACGCCGACAGGGCGCACTGAAGCTTTCTTT. Amino acid sequence: CASSLTPTGRTEAFF.

This clonotype was recorded at least ten times. The rearrangement joins TRBV7-2 to TRBJ1-1; no definite D call. The V gene's germline CDR1 is SGHTA and CDR2 FQGNSA. Trimming removed 4 bases from V and 7 bases from J, with 13 bases in between. This CDR3 region has 13 residues. CDR3 residues: CASSYFGSFEAFF. CDR3 bases: TGTGCCAGCAGCTACTTCGGTTCCTTTGAAGCTTTCTTT.

This clonotype was picked up many times. This chain uses TRBV11-2 with TRBJ2-7; TRBD1 aligns across 7 bases. The V gene's germline CDR1 is SGHAT and CDR2 FQNNGV. This CDR3 has 16 residues. Trimming took 1 base from V and 6 from J; bases not matched to a gene: 12. The CDR3 DNA follows: TGTGCCAGCAGCTTAGTAGCCACAGGGGATGGAGGCGAGCAGTACTTC. It yields the protein CASSLVATGDGGEQYF. The full variable domain, completed using reference TRBV11-2 and TRBJ2-7, is EAGVAQSPRYKIIEKRQSVAFWCNPISGHATLYWYQQILGQGPKLLIQFQNNGVVDDSQLPKDRFSAERLKGVDSTLKIQPAKLEDSAVYLCASSLVATGDGGEQYFGPGTRLTVT.

The sample holds a few counts of this clonotype. V usage is TRBV5-1 and J usage is TRBJ2-3; 13 nucleotides align to TRBD2. CDR1 SGHRS and CDR2 YFSETQ come from the germline V gene. J was trimmed by 0 bases and V by 4 bases; bases with no gene match: 2. The CDR3 is 16 residues long. The CDR3 loop reads CASSGLAGDSTDTQYF. CDR3 nucleotide sequence: TGCGCCAGCAGCGGACTAGCGGGGGATAGCACAGATACGCAGTATTTT.

V is TRBV4-1 and J is TRBJ2-2; D could derive from TRBD1 or TRBD2 (5 bases each). The germline V gene encodes CDR1 MGHRA and CDR2 YSYEKL. The germline V and J ends were trimmed by 4 bases and 0 bases, with 12 bases remaining between them. The CDR3 extends over 16 amino acids. The CDR3, as DNA: TGCGCCAGCAGCCTAAGTGGGGGAACGAACACCGGGGAGCTGTTTTTT. It specifies CASSLSGGTNTGELFF.

The chain joins TRBV12-3 or TRBV12-4 to TRBJ2-7; tentatively, D is TRBD1 (6 bases). This CDR3 comprises 13 residues. V was clipped by 2 bases and J by 6 bases, with 11 bases between them. The CDR3 spells CASSLRGSIEQYF. In nucleotides, the CDR3 is TGTGCCAGCAGTTTAAGGGGGTCGATCGAGCAGTACTTC.

In its sample, this clonotype was seen a few times. The chain is built from TRBV6-2 or TRBV6-3 and TRBJ2-7; 10 bases fit TRBD1. Germline assignment: CDR1 MNHEY and CDR2 SVGEGT. V was pared by 0 bases and J by 3 bases, with 5 bases of the junction left unmatched. The CDR3 sequence is 16 residues long. The chain's CDR3 is CASSYSPGQGDYEQYF. CDR3 coding DNA: TGTGCCAGCAGTTACTCGCCCGGACAGGGGGACTACGAGCAGTACTTC.

This clonotype was observed many times. This chain links TRBV5-1 with TRBJ2-3; D uncertain. Per the germline V gene, CDR1 is SGHRS and CDR2 is YFSETQ. This CDR3 is 14 amino acids long. V was shortened by 5 bases and J by 0 bases, with 10 bases between the two germline ends. CDR3 sequence: CASRPIASTDTQYF. The DNA for the CDR3 is TGCGCCAGCAGACCAATAGCAAGCACAGATACGCAGTATTTT.

The V and J genes are TRBV28 and TRBJ1-6; D uncertain. The CDR3 is 12 residues long. Germline-derived CDR1 and CDR2 are MDHEN and SYDVKM. Trimming left V 4 bases short and J 10 bases short, with 8 bases between. CDR3 loop: CASSWSESPLHF. CDR3 nucleotide sequence: TGTGCCAGCAGTTGGAGTGAGTCACCCCTCCACTTT.

This clonotype was counted a few times. The chain combines TRBV2 with TRBJ2-1; 8 bases align to TRBD1. V was pared by 3 bases and J by 6 bases, with 7 bases of the junction left unmatched. This CDR3 is 15 amino acids long. Per the germline V gene, CDR1 is SNHLY and CDR2 is FYNNEI. CDR3 nucleotide sequence: TGTGCCAGCAGTGAGGCCGGGACAGGACTCAATGAGCAGTTCTTC. It is translated as CASSEAGTGLNEQFF. The full variable domain, in which reference TRBV2 and TRBJ2-1 provide the parts outside the CDR3, is EPEVTQTPSHQVTQMGQEVILRCVPISNHLYFYWYRQILGQKVEFLVSFYNNEISEKSEIFDDQFSVERPDGSNFTLKIRSTKLEDSAMYFCASSEAGTGLNEQFFGPGTRLTVL.

This clonotype was seen more than once but under ten times. V gene TRBV6-5 combines with J gene TRBJ2-5; 11 nucleotides align to TRBD2. The CDR3 sequence is 16 residues long. Losses at the gene ends were 4 bases for V and 2 bases for J; bases not matched to a gene: 6. The V gene's germline CDR1 is MNHEY and CDR2 SVGAGI. The CDR3 DNA reads TGTGCCAGCAGTTCGTCTAGCGGGGGGACGCAAGAGACCCAGTACTTC. Translated: CASSSSSGGTQETQYF.

This clonotype was counted many times. CDR3 sequence reads: CASSLGVGSGNEQYF. CDR3 sequence (DNA): TGTGCCAGCAGCTTAGGAGTTGGGTCGGGAAACGAGCAGTACTTC. This rearrangement joins TRBV7-8 to TRBJ2-7; possibly TRBD2 for D (5 bases). The V and J ends lost 1 base and 5 bases respectively, with 15 bases between them. From germline, CDR1 is SGHVS and CDR2 FQNEAQ. This CDR3 spans 15 amino acids.

The chain has TRBV20-1 and TRBJ2-7; a weak D match, TRBD2 (6 bases). The V gene lost 3 bases and the J gene lost 5 bases, with 14 bases spanning the gap. The CDR3 length is 13 residues. CDR1 is DFQATT, CDR2 SNEGSKA, per germline (reference sequence). As DNA, the CDR3 is TGCAGTGCTAGCGGGCGGGGAGGTAACGAGCAGTACTTC. Encoded protein: CSASGRGGNEQYF.

The CDR3 loop reads CASSPGIQETQYF. The CDR3 coding sequence is TGTGCCAGCAGTCCGGGGATTCAAGAGACCCAGTACTTC. The V gene is TRBV12-3 or TRBV12-4, the J gene TRBJ2-5; TRBD2 is a possible D gene (5 bases). The CDR3 sequence is 13 residues long. The V end was cut by 5 bases, the J end by 2 bases, with 9 bases between.

This clonotype was counted between two and nine times. The J gene is TRBJ2-2, the V gene TRBV4-3; no clear D gene. Trimming removed 0 bases at V and 2 bases at J, with 10 bases between. Looked up from germline, CDR1 is LGHNA and CDR2 is YSLEER. CDR3 length equals 16 residues. CDR3 DNA: TGCGCCAGCAGCCAAGAGGGCGGCGCAAACACCGGGGAGCTGTTTTTT. Encoded protein: CASSQEGGANTGELFF.

This clonotype was seen once. The chain couples TRBV6-5 to TRBJ1-5; D is unresolved. This CDR3 comprises 14 residues. The germline V and J ends were trimmed by 0 bases and 5 bases, with 8 bases remaining between them. The germline V gene has CDR1 MNHEY and CDR2 SVGAGI. This CDR3 reads CASSYSGSYQPQHF. CDR3 in DNA: TGTGCCAGCAGTTACTCTGGCAGCTATCAGCCCCAGCATTTT.